Listed below are T cell receptor beta chains from one sample, sequenced in a study of blood T cells in healthy people across ages. MiXCR, applied by TCRdb to the 5' RACE reads, yields one record per CDR3 protein. The sample has around 1,600,000 distinct CDR3 sequences; around 40% are singletons. Sequencing was done on a sample of blood. The receptors here all came from a young woman in good health. Both conserved end residues are part of each CDR3. D genes are given only for firm matches. Size is omitted from some rows. Given values are once, few, many or a class for expanded clones.

clone_size: once
v_call: TRBV25-1
d_call: TRBD1
j_call: TRBJ2-5
cdr3_nt: TGTGCCAGCAGTGTCTCCGGGACAGCTCAAGAGACCCAGTACTTC
cdr3_aa: CASSVSGTAQETQYF

clone_size: -
v_call: TRBV6-5
d_call: TRBD2
j_call: TRBJ2-5
cdr3_nt: TGTGCCAGCAGTTATAAATTAGCGGGGACCCAGTACTTC
cdr3_aa: CASSYKLAGTQYF

clone_size: -
v_call: TRBV28
d_call: -
j_call: TRBJ2-1
cdr3_nt: TGTGCCAGCATCCCTTACACCGGGACTGGCAATGAGCAGTTCTTC
cdr3_aa: CASIPYTGTGNEQFF

clone_size: few
v_call: TRBV20-1
d_call: -
j_call: TRBJ1-5
cdr3_nt: TGCAGTGCTAGAGATGGGTATCAGCCCCAGCATTTT
cdr3_aa: CSARDGYQPQHF

clone_size: once
v_call: TRBV14
d_call: TRBD1
j_call: TRBJ1-1
cdr3_nt: TGTGCCAGCAGCCAACGGGGACAGGAGAACACTGAAGCTTTCTTT
cdr3_aa: CASSQRGQENTEAFF

clone_size: few
v_call: TRBV9
d_call: TRBD2
j_call: TRBJ2-1
cdr3_nt: TGTGCCAGCAGCTCCCCCGGGACTAGCGGTCTATACAATGAGCAGTTCTTC
cdr3_aa: CASSSPGTSGLYNEQFF

clone_size: few
v_call: TRBV30
d_call: TRBD1
j_call: TRBJ1-2
cdr3_nt: TGTGCCTGGAGTCAGAACAGGGGATCTTACTATGGCTACACCTTC
cdr3_aa: CAWSQNRGSYYGYTF

clone_size: -
v_call: TRBV7-9
d_call: -
j_call: TRBJ1-1
cdr3_nt: TGTGCCAGCAGCTTAAGCGTCGGTATGAACACTGAAGCTTTCTTT
cdr3_aa: CASSLSVGMNTEAFF

clone_size: -
v_call: TRBV20-1
d_call: TRBD1
j_call: TRBJ1-1
cdr3_nt: TGCAGTGCATTGACAGGGACGAACACTGAAGCTTTCTTT
cdr3_aa: CSALTGTNTEAFF

clone_size: -
v_call: TRBV5-1
d_call: -
j_call: TRBJ2-7
cdr3_nt: TGCGCCAGCAGCTCAAAGACAACCTACGAGCAGTACTTC
cdr3_aa: CASSSKTTYEQYF